This T cell receptor (beta chain) was sequenced for a study of response to subunit inactivated influenza vaccine (dated by TCRdb to 2017 to 2018). The study in broad terms: Deep quantitative profiling of the T cell receptor repertoire was used in the study to follow responses to a trivalent subunit inactivated influenza vaccine. Findings and caveats that apply to the study as a whole: The authors suggested that each seasonal influenza vaccination may recruit only a limited number of new T cells.

With regard to this clonotype: Its antigen target is currently unknown. Per-nucleotide qualities are absent, and no much larger clonotype sits a single base away.

The library was produced with RT-PCR. Sequenced on an Illumina HiSeq 2500. In-frame beta chains were kept once TCRdb had trimmed the public reads at Q25 with fastp and called clones with MiXCR. Every CDR3 protein is listed once, alongside the most common genes and DNA of its rows. Here the sample has around 850,000 distinct CDR3 sequences; around 20% occur a single time. The ten largest clones represent under 13% of the sample. Here the sequenced sample was PBMCs from blood, taken roughly 5 days after vaccination. This sequence was found in a middle-aged man who received an inactivated influenza vaccine. Donor details come from another sample of the same person, matched by shared clones.

The DNA is TGCAGTGCTAGCCGGACAGACCTTTACGAGCAGTACTTC. The encoded protein is CSASRTDLYEQYF. The chain joins TRBV20-1 to TRBJ2-7; the D gene is possibly TRBD1, with 6 bases matching. Deletion took 3 bases off V and 4 bases off J, with a span of 13 bases between the germline ends. The CDR3 goes from the cysteine to the phenylalanine over 13 residues. Only CDR3 DNA is held: 39 bases, read in frame from base 1. The germline V gene encodes CDR1 DFQATT and CDR2 SNEGSKA (reference sequence).